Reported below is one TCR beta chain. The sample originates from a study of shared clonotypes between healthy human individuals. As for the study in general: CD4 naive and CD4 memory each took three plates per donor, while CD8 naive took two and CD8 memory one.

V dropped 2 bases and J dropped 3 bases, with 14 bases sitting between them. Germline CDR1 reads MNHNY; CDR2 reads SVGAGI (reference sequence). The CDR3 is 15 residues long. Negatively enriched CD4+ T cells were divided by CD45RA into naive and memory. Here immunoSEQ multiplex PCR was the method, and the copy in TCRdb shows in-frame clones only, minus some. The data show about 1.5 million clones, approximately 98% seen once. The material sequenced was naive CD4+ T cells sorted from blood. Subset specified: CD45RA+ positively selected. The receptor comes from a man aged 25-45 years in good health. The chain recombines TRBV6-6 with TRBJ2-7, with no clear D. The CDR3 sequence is CASSYVGANFYEQYF. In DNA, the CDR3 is TGTGCCAGCAGTTACGTCGGAGCAAATTTCTACGAGCAGTACTTC.